The 24 T cell receptor beta chains below all came from one sample that was sequenced in a study of shared clonotypes between healthy human individuals. Clones were sequenced by immunoSEQ multiplex PCR, and TCRdb holds only the in-frame ones, with some missing. The table lists 600,000 to 750,000 clones, around 77% of them singletons. Sequencing was carried out using memory CD4+ T cells sorted from blood. This sample's subset: CD45RA-negative fraction. Receptor source: a woman aged 25 to 45 in good health.

The sample holds a few counts of this clone. Here the CDR3 reads CASSRGTLEGQPQHF. CDR3 in DNA: TGTGCCAGCTCACGGGGGACATTAGAGGGTCAGCCCCAGCATTTT. The V and J genes are TRBV18 and TRBJ1-5; TRBD1 might be the D (6 bases). CDR1 is KGHSH and CDR2 is LQKENI in the germline V gene. The CDR3 is 15 residues long. The V end lost 4 bases, the J end lost 6 bases, and 16 bases lay between the germline ends. The whole variable domain, filled in from reference TRBV18 and TRBJ1-5, reads NAGVMQNPRHLVRRRGQEARLRCSPMKGHSHVYWYRQLPEEGLKFMVYLQKENIIDESGMPKERFSAEFPKEGPSILRIQQVVRGDSAAYFCASSRGTLEGQPQHFGDGTRLSIL.

This clone occurred a few times. The V call is TRBV27, the J call TRBJ2-7; D possibly corresponds to TRBD1 (6 bases). The length of the CDR3 is 15 residues. The V end lost 5 bases, the J end lost 4 bases, and 18 bases lay between the germline ends. Germline V gene lookup returns CDR1 MNHEY and CDR2 SMNVEV (reference sequence). The CDR3 protein is CASSPMTGTRYEQYF. The DNA for the CDR3 is TGTGCCAGCAGTCCGATGACAGGCACACGTTACGAGCAGTACTTC.

This CDR3 is CSVLEAAISYNEQFF. CDR3 bases: TGCAGCGTCCTAGAGGCAGCCATCTCCTACAATGAGCAGTTCTTC. This sequence joins TRBV29-1 and TRBJ2-1; no reliable D call. The CDR3 extends over 15 amino acids. In germline, CDR1 is SQVTM, CDR2 ANQGSEA. Trimming took off 6 bases at V and 0 bases at J, with 15 bases between the two ends.

The V call is TRBV13, the J call TRBJ1-4, with 8 positions matching TRBD1. The CDR3 is 15 amino acids. With 0 bases clipped from V and 3 bases from J, the junction kept 0 bases outside the gene matches. Germline CDR1 is PRHDT and CDR2 is FYEKMQ (reference sequence). CDR3 bases: TGTGCCAGCAGCTTAGGACAGGGGGCTAATGAAAAACTGTTTTTT. It translates to CASSLGQGANEKLFF.

The sample holds many counts of this clone. The rearrangement joins TRBV5-1 to TRBJ2-7; 11 positions agree with TRBD1. Trimming took 4 bases from V and 3 from J; bases not matched to a gene: 6. Germline V lookup: CDR1 SGHRS, CDR2 YFSETQ. This CDR3 contains 15 residues. The CDR3 DNA follows: TGCGCCAGCAGCCCTGGGACAGGGGGAAGCTACGAGCAGTACTTC. Translating it yields CASSPGTGGSYEQYF.

V and J are TRBV27 and TRBJ2-1, with D possibly matching TRBD2 (6 bases). V lost 8 bases, J lost 6 bases, and 17 bases lay in between. The CDR3 loop spans 14 amino acids. CDR1 and CDR2 (germline): MNHEY, SMNVEV (reference sequence). CDR3 protein: CASSSDFGGNEQFF. The CDR3 bases are TGTGCCAGCTCCTCTGACTTCGGGGGCAATGAGCAGTTCTTC.

In its sample, this clone was seen once. V and J are TRBV18 and TRBJ2-7, with TRBD1 matching 11 bases. V gave up 1 base and J gave up 7 bases; unmatched junction bases: 6. Looked up from germline, CDR1 is KGHSH and CDR2 is LQKENI. The CDR3 totals 15 residues. The CDR3 bases are TGTGCCAGCTCACCACAAGGACAGGGGGCAGAAGAGCAGTACTTC. It yields the protein CASSPQGQGAEEQYF.

The DNA of the CDR3 is TGTGCCAGCAGCCAAGGAGTCTATGGCTACACCTTC. Its translation: CASSQGVYGYTF. The chain uses TRBV11-3 and TRBJ1-2; D remains unclear. The CDR3 extends over 12 amino acids. V was trimmed by 5 bases and J by 4 bases, leaving 8 bases between them. Germline V gene sequence: CDR1 SGHNT, CDR2 YENEEA.

J is TRBJ2-7 and V is TRBV10-3; the match to TRBD2 covers 7 bases. Germline V gene sequence: CDR1 ENHRY, CDR2 SYGVKD. V was pared by 7 bases and J by 5 bases, with 11 bases of the junction left unmatched. The CDR3 is made up of 14 amino acids. The CDR3 coding sequence is TGTGCCATCAACCGTGCGCTAGCGGAGCACGAGCAGTACTTC. The encoded protein is CAINRALAEHEQYF.

This clone was detected only once. V usage is TRBV13 and J usage is TRBJ2-5; 13 bases fit TRBD2. From germline, CDR1 is PRHDT and CDR2 FYEKMQ (reference sequence). The ends lost 3 bases at V and 1 base at J; junction bases unmatched: 11. This CDR3 has 19 residues. CDR3 nucleotide sequence: TGTGCCAGCAGCTTTCCGGCAGGACTAGCGGGAGAACCCCAAGAGACCCAGTACTTC. This translates into CASSFPAGLAGEPQETQYF. Together with reference TRBV13 and TRBJ2-5, the CDR3 gives the full variable domain: AAGVIQSPRHLIKEKRETATLKCYPIPRHDTVYWYQQGPGQDPQFLISFYEKMQSDKGSIPDRFSAQQFSDYHSELNMSSLELGDSALYFCASSFPAGLAGEPQETQYFGPGTRLLVL.

The V and J genes are TRBV23-1 and TRBJ2-3; weak D call: TRBD2 (6 bases). TRBV23-1 is marked as an open reading frame, function uncertain. This CDR3 contains 15 residues. Trimming removed 1 base at V and 5 bases at J, with 13 bases between. As DNA, the CDR3 is TGCGCCAGCAGTCAATACGGAGGGGTCGGAGATACGCAGTATTTT. Translated: CASSQYGGVGDTQYF.

This clone was recorded at least ten times. The chain links TRBV9 to TRBJ1-1; D uncertain. CDR3 length: 15 residues. CDR1 and CDR2 from the germline V gene are SGDLS and YYNGEE. V lost 2 bases and J 0 bases, leaving 11 bases between the germline ends. The CDR3: CASSVLENLNTEAFF. The CDR3 nucleotides read TGTGCCAGCAGCGTCCTCGAGAACCTGAACACTGAAGCTTTCTTT.

The CDR3 sequence is CASSRIEGEGYTF. CDR3 DNA sequence: TGTGCCAGCTCACGAATCGAGGGTGAAGGCTACACCTTC. The chain joins TRBV18 to TRBJ1-2; D not certain. Trimming took off 4 bases at V and 8 bases at J, with 14 bases between the two ends. This CDR3 contains 13 residues. Germline V gene lookup returns CDR1 KGHSH and CDR2 LQKENI. Together with reference TRBV18 and TRBJ1-2, the CDR3 gives the full variable domain: NAGVMQNPRHLVRRRGQEARLRCSPMKGHSHVYWYRQLPEEGLKFMVYLQKENIIDESGMPKERFSAEFPKEGPSILRIQQVVRGDSAAYFCASSRIEGEGYTFGSGTRLTVV.

This clone was seen more than once but under ten times. The chain is built from TRBV4-1 and TRBJ2-7; TRBD2 matches at 9 bases. The J segment lost 4 bases and the V segment lost 5 bases, leaving 3 bases of the junction unmatched. This CDR3 region has 13 residues. The V gene's germline CDR1 is MGHRA and CDR2 YSYEKL. This CDR3 reads CASSFTSGYEQYF. CDR3 nucleotides: TGCGCCAGCAGCTTTACTAGCGGGTACGAGCAGTACTTC.

As regards this clone: Other DNA sequences in this sample translate to the same CDR3. The rearrangement joins TRBV5-1 to TRBJ1-3; D not certain. Germline CDR1 and CDR2: SGHRS and YFSETQ. The CDR3 loop spans 14 amino acids. The V end lost 0 bases, the J end lost 1 base, and 5 bases lay between the germline ends. In nucleotides, the CDR3 is TGCGCCAGCAGCTTGGGTACGTCTGGAAACACCATATATTTT. It yields the protein CASSLGTSGNTIYF.

The chain couples TRBV10-1 to TRBJ2-7; D remains unclear. The germline gives CDR1 WNHNN, CDR2 SYGVQD (reference sequence). The ends were cut back, 0 bases at V and 0 bases at J, with 6 bases in the middle. The CDR3 sequence is 14 residues long. The CDR3 here is CASSESYLSYEQYF. The CDR3, as DNA: TGCGCCAGCAGTGAGTCCTACCTCTCCTACGAGCAGTACTTC.

On this clone itself: This may be a read error, as it is one base from a much larger clone. The rearrangement links TRBV11-2 to TRBJ1-1, with 8 bases lining up with TRBD1. The CDR3 runs 13 residues. CDR1 is SGHAT, CDR2 FQNNGV, per germline. Losses at the gene ends were 6 bases for V and 1 base for J; bases not matched to a gene: 1. This CDR3 reads CASRGTGNTEAFF. The CDR3 bases are TGTGCCAGCAGGGGGACAGGGAACACTGAAGCTTTCTTT.

The chain uses TRBV4-2 and TRBJ2-1; 7 bases map to TRBD2. The CDR3 loop spans 15 amino acids. Trimming removed 4 bases from V and 2 bases from J; junction bases left unmatched: 5. CDR1 and CDR2 from the germline V gene are LGHNA and YNFKEQ. The CDR3 nucleotides read TGTGCCAGCAGCCCTTCTAGCGGACCCTACAATGAGCAGTTCTTC. Its translation is CASSPSSGPYNEQFF.

There are a few counts of this clone. CDR3 amino acids: CASRTTGFSAFF. The CDR3 nucleotides read TGTGCCAGCAGGACAACAGGGTTCTCCGCTTTCTTT. V and J are TRBV28 and TRBJ1-1; D perhaps matches TRBD1 (6 bases). The CDR3 length is 12 residues. In germline, CDR1 is MDHEN, CDR2 SYDVKM. V shed 6 bases and J shed 11 bases, with 16 bases lying between them.

Details on this clone: The germline gene is not matched at one end of the junction; a read error may be the cause. V and J are TRBV18 and TRBJ1-4; 7 nucleotides agree with TRBD1. This CDR3 comprises 13 residues. CDR1 is KGHSH and CDR2 is LQKENI in the germline V gene. CDR3 sequence reads: CASSEGQNEKLLF. The CDR3 DNA is TGTGCCAGCTCAGAGGGACAGAATGAAAAACTGCTTTTT.

The V gene is TRBV7-9, the J gene TRBJ2-5; either TRBD1 or TRBD2 may fit D (5 bases each). V lost 4 bases and J 4 bases, leaving 13 bases between the germline ends. Germline values: CDR1 SEHNR, CDR2 FQNEAQ (reference sequence). This CDR3 is built from 14 residues. The CDR3 loop reads CASSYLGERETQYF. The CDR3 nucleotides read TGTGCCAGCAGCTACCTGGGGGAGAGAGAGACCCAGTACTTC.

This clone was picked up a small number of times. This chain uses TRBV15 with TRBJ2-7, with D perhaps assigned TRBD1 or TRBD2 (5 bases each). The CDR3 is 13 amino acids. Germline lookup yields CDR1 LNHNV and CDR2 YYDKDF (reference sequence). Trimming removed 0 bases from V and 8 bases from J, with 11 bases in between. In nucleotides, the CDR3 is TGTGCCACCAGCAGAGATCCTCGGGACCAGCAGTACTTC. Residues: CATSRDPRDQQYF. Full variable domain (remainder filled in from reference TRBV15 and TRBJ2-7): DAMVIQNPRYQVTQFGKPVTLSCSQTLNHNVMYWYQQKSSQAPKLLFHYYDKDFNNEADTPDNFQSRRPNTSFCFLDIRSPGLGDTAMYLCATSRDPRDQQYFGPGTRLTVT.

As DNA, the CDR3 is TGCGCCAGCAGCACGGAGTCCTACAATGAGCAGTTCTTC. It specifies CASSTESYNEQFF. The chain is built from TRBV10-2 and TRBJ2-1; D ambiguous. CDR3 length equals 13 residues. Trimming took off 6 bases at V and 1 base at J, with 7 bases between the two ends. Germline loops: CDR1 WSHSY, CDR2 SAAADI.

J is TRBJ2-4 and V is TRBV19; D ambiguous. This CDR3 comprises 15 residues. Per germline, CDR1 LNHDA and CDR2 SQIVND (reference sequence). Trimming cost V 4 bases and J 0 bases, with 10 bases left between them. The CDR3 DNA reads as TGTGCCAGTAGTACTCCCGGGCTAGCCAAAAACATTCAGTACTTC. It is translated as CASSTPGLAKNIQYF.